This entry lists 12 T cell receptor beta chains sequenced from one sample in a study of T cells in Graves' hyperthyroidism and ophthalmopathy. TCR beta CDR3 regions were amplified from RNA transcripts. The study used the HTBI primer set for a first-round RT-PCR of the TCR CDR3. TCRdb reanalysed the multiplex PCR reads using MiXCR and keeps one entry per CDR3 protein. The sample holds some 350,000 distinct CDR3 sequences, roughly 25% seen once. The sequencing sample was made of blood. The receptors were gathered from a man aged 50 or older with Graves' hyperthyroidism.

At least ten counts were recorded for this clonotype. The V gene is TRBV2, the J gene TRBJ2-2; 14 nucleotides match TRBD2. This CDR3 region has 17 residues. Looked up from germline, CDR1 is SNHLY and CDR2 is FYNNEI. V lost 4 bases to trimming and J lost 6 bases; unmatched junction nucleotides: 7. The CDR3 sequence: CASSAGTSGRAAGELFF. CDR3 DNA: TGTGCCAGCAGTGCGGGGACTAGCGGGAGAGCTGCCGGGGAGCTGTTTTTT.

The chain links TRBV6-2 or TRBV6-3 to TRBJ2-7; 9 nucleotides match TRBD2. This CDR3 contains 14 residues. V gave up 10 bases and J gave up 8 bases; unmatched junction bases: 15. Germline lookup yields CDR1 MNHEY and CDR2 SVGEGT. The CDR3 loop reads CATFSGLAYSKQYF. The CDR3 DNA sequence: TGTGCCACCTTTTCGGGACTAGCATATTCCAAGCAGTACTTC.

This chain uses TRBV18 with TRBJ2-5, with TRBD2 identical over 7 bases. The CDR3 loop spans 15 amino acids. The V gene end was trimmed by 3 bases and the J gene end by 5 bases; junction bases not matched to a gene: 9. The V gene's germline CDR1 is KGHSH and CDR2 LQKENI. CDR3 sequence: CASSPDRGGAETQYF. CDR3 bases: TGTGCCAGCTCACCTGATCGCGGGGGTGCGGAGACCCAGTACTTC.

This clonotype has just a few counts. The CDR3 DNA reads TGCAGTGCATACAGGACAGGGGTTGCCCTAGAGACCCAGTACTTC. This encodes CSAYRTGVALETQYF. The chain recombines TRBV20-1 with TRBJ2-5; 9 bases fit TRBD1. Germline CDR1 DFQATT, CDR2 SNEGSKA (reference sequence). The V segment lost 6 bases and the J segment 4 bases; nucleotides outside the gene matches: 12. CDR3 length: 15 amino acids.

The table lists this clonotype with a few counts. V gene TRBV7-2 combines with J gene TRBJ2-7; 11 nucleotides align to TRBD2. CDR1 SGHTA and CDR2 FQGNSA come from the germline V gene. Losses at the gene ends were 5 bases for V and 5 bases for J; bases not matched to a gene: 5. The CDR3 is 14 residues long. The CDR3 protein is CASSPLAGDDEQYF. CDR3 in DNA: TGTGCCAGCAGCCCACTAGCGGGAGACGACGAGCAGTACTTC.

This clonotype was observed at least ten times. The rearrangement uses TRBV3-1 and TRBJ2-2; D may match TRBD1 or TRBD2 (5 bases each). This CDR3 contains 14 residues. Germline V gene data show CDR1 as LGHDT and CDR2 as YNNKEL (reference sequence). V lost 4 bases, J lost 13 bases, and 19 bases lay in between. CDR3 sequence: CASSLSLRGAGLFF. CDR3 in DNA: TGTGCCAGCAGCCTCTCCCTAAGGGGTGCGGGGCTGTTTTTT.

The chain carries TRBV20-1 and TRBJ2-5; possibly TRBD1 for D (6 bases). Germline V lookup: CDR1 DFQATT, CDR2 SNEGSKA (reference sequence). The CDR3 has 13 amino acids. V was shortened by 3 bases and J by 5 bases, with 13 bases between the two germline ends. This CDR3 reads CSASRTAWETQYF. The CDR3 DNA follows: TGCAGTGCTAGTCGGACAGCGTGGGAGACCCAGTACTTC.

This clonotype was seen a few times. The chain links TRBV11-2 to TRBJ2-1; 16 bases agree with TRBD2. CDR1 is SGHAT and CDR2 is FQNNGV in the germline V gene. The CDR3 runs 20 residues. V lost 5 bases and J lost 5; bases outside the gene matches: 15. CDR3 sequence: CASSMLGLAGGNSVNNEQFF. For the CDR3, the DNA is TGTGCCAGCAGCATGCTGGGACTAGCGGGAGGGAATTCGGTAAACAATGAGCAGTTCTTC.

This clonotype occurred a few times. V usage is TRBV6-1 and J usage is TRBJ1-6; the D is unclear. Germline CDR1 is MNHNS and CDR2 is SASEGT. V lost 1 base and J 0 bases, leaving 13 bases between the germline ends. CDR3 length equals 18 residues. CDR3: CASSEVGWLSSYNSPLHF. The DNA of the CDR3 is TGTGCCAGCAGTGAAGTGGGATGGTTGAGCTCCTATAATTCACCCCTCCACTTT.

This clonotype was counted ten times or more. The V call is TRBV5-1, the J call TRBJ2-7; 11 bases match TRBD2. This CDR3 region has 15 residues. Germline V gene lookup returns CDR1 SGHRS and CDR2 YFSETQ. V lost 1 base, J lost 6 bases, and 6 bases stayed unmatched. CDR3 in DNA: TGCGCCAGCAGCTTGCTAGCGGGAGGAACACCCGAGCAGTACTTC. This translates into CASSLLAGGTPEQYF.

This clonotype was seen a handful of times. The rearrangement links TRBV7-9 to TRBJ2-3; 8 bases align to TRBD1. Germline assignment: CDR1 SEHNR and CDR2 FQNEAQ (reference sequence). This CDR3 is built from 15 residues. V dropped 5 bases and J dropped 0; count of bases not matched to a gene: 4. This CDR3 reads CASSKTGDSTDTQYF. The CDR3, as DNA: TGTGCCAGCAGCAAGACAGGGGATAGCACAGATACGCAGTATTTT.

The gene calls are TRBV5-1 and TRBJ2-7; 7 nucleotides align to TRBD1. The CDR3 loop spans 14 amino acids. V gave up 1 base and J gave up 3 bases; unmatched junction bases: 4. CDR1 and CDR2 (germline): SGHRS, YFSETQ. The CDR3 DNA reads TGCGCCAGCAGCTTGAGACAGGGTGACTACGAGCAGTACTTC. Protein sequence: CASSLRQGDYEQYF. Looking up the rest from reference TRBV5-1 and TRBJ2-7 gives the full variable domain: KAGVTQTPRYLIKTRGQQVTLSCSPISGHRSVSWYQQTPGQGLQFLFEYFSETQRNKGNFPGRFSGRQFSNSRSEMNVSTLELGDSALYLCASSLRQGDYEQYFGPGTRLTVT.